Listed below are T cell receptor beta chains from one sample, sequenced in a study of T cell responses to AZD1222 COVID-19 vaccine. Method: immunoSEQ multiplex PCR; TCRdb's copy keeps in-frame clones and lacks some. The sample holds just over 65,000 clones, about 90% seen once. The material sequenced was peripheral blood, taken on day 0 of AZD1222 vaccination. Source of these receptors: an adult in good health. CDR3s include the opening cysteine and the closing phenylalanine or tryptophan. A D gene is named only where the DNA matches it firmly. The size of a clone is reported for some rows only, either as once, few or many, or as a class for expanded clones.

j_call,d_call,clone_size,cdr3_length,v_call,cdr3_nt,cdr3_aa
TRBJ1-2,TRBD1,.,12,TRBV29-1,TGCAGCGTTGGGGGACAGGGGGGTGGCTACACCTTC,CSVGGQGGGYTF
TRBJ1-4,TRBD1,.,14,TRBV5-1,TGCGCCAGCAGCTCGGCAGGGGGATATGAAAAACTGTTTTTT,CASSSAGGYEKLFF
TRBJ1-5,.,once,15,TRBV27,TGTGCCAGCAGTCCCGCACAGAATAGCAATCAGCCCCAGCATTTT,CASSPAQNSNQPQHF
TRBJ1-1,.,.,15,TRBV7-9,TGTGCCAGCAGCTTATTTGGCAGATCGAACACTGAAGCTTTCTTT,CASSLFGRSNTEAFF
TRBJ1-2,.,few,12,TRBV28,TGTGCCAGCAGTTTAACTAACTATGGCTACACCTTC,CASSLTNYGYTF
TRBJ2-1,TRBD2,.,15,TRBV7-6,TGTGCCAGCAGCTCTAGCGGGGCCCGGGGCAATGAGCAGTTCTTC,CASSSSGARGNEQFF
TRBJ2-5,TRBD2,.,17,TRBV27,TGTGCCAGCAGTTTATTCCGGGCGGGGGGCCTACAAGAGACCCAGTACTTC,CASSLFRAGGLQETQYF
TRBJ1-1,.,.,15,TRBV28,TGTGCCAGCAGTTTTTCTTACCAAGCAGGTGCTGAAGCTTTCTTT,CASSFSYQAGAEAFF
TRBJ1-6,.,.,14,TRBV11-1,TGTGCCAGCAGCGGCGCAGGGAATAATTCACCCCTCCACTTT,CASSGAGNNSPLHF
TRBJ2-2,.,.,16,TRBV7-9,TGTGCCAGCACTTCCCGGGTGTGGGGGGTCACCGGGGAGCTGTTTTTT,CASTSRVWGVTGELFF
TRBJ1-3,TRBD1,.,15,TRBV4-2,TGTGCCAGCAGCCGACCGGGACAGGGAGGAAACACCATATATTTT,CASSRPGQGGNTIYF
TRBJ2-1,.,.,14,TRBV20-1,TGCAGTGCTAGTGGGCTAAGGGGGTACAATGAGCAGTTCTTC,CSASGLRGYNEQFF
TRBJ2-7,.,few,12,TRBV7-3,TGTGCCAGCAGCTTAGGCAGGGACGAGCAGTACTTC,CASSLGRDEQYF
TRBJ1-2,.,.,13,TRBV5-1,TGCGCCAGCAGCTTTCGGGGCGTGGAGTCCTACACCTTC,CASSFRGVESYTF
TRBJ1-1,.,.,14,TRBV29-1,TGCAGCGTTGGGGGGGGGACATCGAACACTGAAGCTTTCTTT,CSVGGGTSNTEAFF
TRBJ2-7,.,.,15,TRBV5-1,TGCGCCAGCAGCTTGGACCTAGGCCTAGGGAACGAGCAGTACTTC,CASSLDLGLGNEQYF
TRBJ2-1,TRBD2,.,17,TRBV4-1,TGCGCCAGCAGCCAAAGGGTAGCGGGAGGGCCTTGGAATGAGCAGTTCTTC,CASSQRVAGGPWNEQFF
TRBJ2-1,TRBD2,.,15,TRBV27,TGTGCCAGCAGTTTAGTAGCGGGCGGCTACAATGAGCAGTTCTTC,CASSLVAGGYNEQFF
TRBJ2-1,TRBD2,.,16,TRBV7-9,TGTGCCAGCAGCCCCTTGACTAGCGGGAGTTACAATGAGCAGTTCTTC,CASSPLTSGSYNEQFF
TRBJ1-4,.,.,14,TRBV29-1,TGCAGCCCCAGAGGGGACATACAAAATGAAAAACTGTTTTTT,CSPRGDIQNEKLFF
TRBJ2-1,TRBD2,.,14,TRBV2,TGTGCCAGTGAACCGGGACTAGCGGGAAATGAGCAGTTCTTC,CASEPGLAGNEQFF
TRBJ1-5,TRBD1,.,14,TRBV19,TGTGCCAGTAGTATTGGACAGGGCAATCAGCCCCAGCATTTT,CASSIGQGNQPQHF
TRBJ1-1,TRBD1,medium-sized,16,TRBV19,TGTGCCAGTAGTACTAGGGCGGGACAGTTGAACACTGAAGCTTTCTTT,CASSTRAGQLNTEAFF
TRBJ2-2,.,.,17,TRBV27,TGTGCCAGCAGTTTATCGAGCACCGGGCCGTCGGGCGGGGAGCTGTTTTTT,CASSLSSTGPSGGELFF
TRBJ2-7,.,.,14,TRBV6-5,TGTGCCAGCAGTTACTCGATTCTGGGCTACGAGCAGTACTTC,CASSYSILGYEQYF
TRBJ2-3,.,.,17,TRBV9,TGTGCCAGCAGCGACTCCTCTTGGGGATCTAAGCTAGATACGCAGTATTTT,CASSDSSWGSKLDTQYF
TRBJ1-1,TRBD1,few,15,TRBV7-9,TGTGCCAGCAGCTCTCGACAGGGGATGAACACTGAAGCTTTCTTT,CASSSRQGMNTEAFF
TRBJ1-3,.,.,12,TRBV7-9,TGTGCGCTTGGGGCAGTTGGAAACACCATATATTTT,CALGAVGNTIYF
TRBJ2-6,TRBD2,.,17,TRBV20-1,TGCAGTGCTAGTTTAGCGGGAACCCTCTCTGGGGCCAACGTCCTGACTTTC,CSASLAGTLSGANVLTF
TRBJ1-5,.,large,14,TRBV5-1,TGCGCCAGCAGCTTGGGAGGGGTTAATCAGCCCCAGCATTTT,CASSLGGVNQPQHF
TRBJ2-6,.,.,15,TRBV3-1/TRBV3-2,TGTGCCAGCCACCCAGGGTCCACTGGGGCCAACGTCCTGACTTTC,CASHPGSTGANVLTF
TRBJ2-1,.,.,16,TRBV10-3,TGTGCCATCAGTGAAGGTCGGGCGGGGAAAGGTCCTGAGCAGTTCTTC,CAISEGRAGKGPEQFF
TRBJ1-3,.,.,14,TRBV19,TGTGCCAGTAGTAAGGGACTCTTTGGAAACACCATATATTTT,CASSKGLFGNTIYF
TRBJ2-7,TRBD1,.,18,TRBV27,TGTGCCAGCAGTTCAGTGTGGGAAGGGACAGGGGTATGGTACGAGCAGTACTTC,CASSSVWEGTGVWYEQYF
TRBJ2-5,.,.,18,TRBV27,TGTGCCAGCAGCCTTACATGGGGTAGGGTAGGGATGGGCGAGACCCAGTACTTC,CASSLTWGRVGMGETQYF
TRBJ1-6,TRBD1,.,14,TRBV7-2,TGTGCCAGCAGCTTGATGCCAGGGGGTTCACCCCTCCACTTT,CASSLMPGGSPLHF
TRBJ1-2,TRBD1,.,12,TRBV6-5,TGTGCCAGCTATAGACAGGGAGGAAGCTACACCTTC,CASYRQGGSYTF
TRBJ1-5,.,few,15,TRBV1,TGCACCAGCAGCCAAGCCCTCAGAGAAGATCAGCCCCAGCATTTT,CTSSQALREDQPQHF
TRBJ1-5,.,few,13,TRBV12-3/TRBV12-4,TGTGCCAGCAGCGCCAACGTCCAATGGCCCCAGCATTTT,CASSANVQWPQHF
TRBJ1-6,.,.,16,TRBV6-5,TGTGCCAGCAGTTACTCGGAGGGGCCCTATAATTCACCCCTCCACTTT,CASSYSEGPYNSPLHF
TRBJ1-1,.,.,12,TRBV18,TGTGCCAGCTCACCTAGTACGTCTGAAGCTTTCTTT,CASSPSTSEAFF
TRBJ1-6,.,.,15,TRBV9,TGTGCCAGCAGCCCAGTGATAGGGGGTAATTCACCCCTCCACTTT,CASSPVIGGNSPLHF
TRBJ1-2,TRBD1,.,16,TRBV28,TGTGCCAGCAGCAGAGAGGGGGCGCATTTCGACTATGGCTACACCTTC,CASSREGAHFDYGYTF
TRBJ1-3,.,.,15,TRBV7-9,TGTGCCAGCAGCTTGGAGGGCAGGCTTGGAAACACCATATATTTT,CASSLEGRLGNTIYF
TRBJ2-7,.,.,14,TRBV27,TGTGCCAGCAGTTTATTTGGCAGGACCTACGAGCAGTACTTC,CASSLFGRTYEQYF